This TCR beta chain is drawn from a study of T cell changes during pregnancy in multiple sclerosis (dated by TCRdb to between 2018 and 2021). Some background on the complete study: Changes in the T cell repertoire over the course of pregnancy were examined in this study in women with multiple sclerosis.

The method was the immunoSEQ multiplex PCR assay. Held by TCRdb, this immuneACCESS table contains in-frame sequences only and omits some clones. Under half of the omission traces to an unresolved V gene where checked; the cause of the rest is unknown. Recorded for this sample are about 44,000 clones; roughly 87% of them occurred a single time. Jointly, the top ten make up 0.95% to 1.5% of the sample. As for this clone: Its antigen is not yet known. Base qualities were left out, and no much larger clone turns up one base away.

From a lookup of the germline V gene, CDR1 and CDR2 are SGHTA and FQGNSA. From the cysteine through the phenylalanine, the CDR3 covers 13 amino acids. The read is trimmed to its CDR3 DNA, 39 bases read in frame from base 1. V and J lose 1 base and 5 bases, and a span of 8 bases separates them. The TCR was taken from a female donor with multiple sclerosis, enrolled in a pregnancy study. The V and J genes are TRBV7-2 and TRBJ1-2; the D gene cannot be resolved reliably. Specimen: CD4+ T cells from peripheral blood mononuclear cells, collected after pregnancy. The DNA sequence follows: TGTGCCAGCAGCTTAGTTCCCCAGTATGGCTACACCTTC. Translated, this gives CASSLVPQYGYTF.